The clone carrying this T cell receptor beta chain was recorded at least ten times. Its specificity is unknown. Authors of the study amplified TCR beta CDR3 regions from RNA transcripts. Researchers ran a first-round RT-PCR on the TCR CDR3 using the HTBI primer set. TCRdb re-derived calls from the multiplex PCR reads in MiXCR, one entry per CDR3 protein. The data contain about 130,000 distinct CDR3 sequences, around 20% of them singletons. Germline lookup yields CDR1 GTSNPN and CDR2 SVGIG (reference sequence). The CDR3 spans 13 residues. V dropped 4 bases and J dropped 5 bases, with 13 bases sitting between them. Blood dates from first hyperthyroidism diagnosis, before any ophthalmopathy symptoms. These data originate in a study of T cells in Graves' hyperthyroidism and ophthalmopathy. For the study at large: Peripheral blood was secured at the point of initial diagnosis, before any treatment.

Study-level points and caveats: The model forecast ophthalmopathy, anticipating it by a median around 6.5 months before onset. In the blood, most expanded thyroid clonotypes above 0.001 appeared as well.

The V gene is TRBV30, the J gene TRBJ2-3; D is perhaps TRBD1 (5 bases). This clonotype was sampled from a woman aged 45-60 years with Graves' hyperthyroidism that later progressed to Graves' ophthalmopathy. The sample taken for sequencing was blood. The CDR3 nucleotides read TGTGCCTGGAACACCCAGGGCAGAGATACGCAGTATTTT. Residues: CAWNTQGRDTQYF.